This T cell receptor beta chain is from a study of cytomegalovirus exposure and HLA in healthy donors. Use of 60 Vbeta and 13 Jbeta primers characterized the PCR. Profiling relied on immunoSEQ multiplex PCR, and the TCRdb table lists in-frame clones only, not all of them. The data show approximately 150,000 clones, around 65% seen once. The receptor was derived from a woman in her thirties in good health and CMV-seropositive. Sequencing was carried out using PBMCs.

DNA for the CDR3: TGTGCCAGCAGCTTAGGAATTCTGCAGGGGAATTCACCCCTCCACTTT. It yields the protein CASSLGILQGNSPLHF. The chain links TRBV7-9 to TRBJ1-6, with D possibly TRBD1 on 6 matching bases. The CDR3 totals 16 residues. V was pared by 1 base and J by 7 bases, with 14 bases between. Germline CDR1 and CDR2: SEHNR and FQNEAQ (reference sequence).